Reported below is one TCR beta chain. This clone was observed a few times. This clone's antigen is unknown. Base qualities are not provided; no much larger clone lies one nucleotide away. TCRbeta CDR3 regions were amplified from genomic DNA by means of the immunoSEQ Assay, a bias-controlled multiplex PCR. The authors' analysis ran thus. The number of nucleated cells in each sample was estimated from the amplification of reference gene primers within the assay. To quantify the absolute abundance of each unique TCRbeta CDR3 rearrangement, sequence reads were collapsed and filtered. Productive Simpson clonality was computed per sample as the square root of Simpson's diversity index over productive rearrangements. In TCRdb, the immuneACCESS table is reduced to in-frame sequences with V and J assigned. These tables do not hold every clone; where another copy was compared, an unresolved V gene accounts for under half, and the others remain unexplained. D and trimming were read from the DNA, whereas the V and J calls and clone size are those reported in that table. In all, the sample holds 250,000 to 350,000 clones, and about 90% of those were seen once. The top ten clones comprise less than 2.5% of the sample.

This specimen belongs to a study of blood T cell repertoires in COVID-19 (dated by TCRdb to the early 2020s). Regarding the complete study: Samples from collaborators originated in the United States, Italy and Spain and spanned both the acute and convalescent phases of COVID-19. The prospective study material was composed of cDNA or gDNA derived from T cells, B-cell-depleted T cells, or PBMCs. Subjects who had been exposed to COVID-19, were actively infected with it, or had recovered from it provided the deeply sampled blood TCRbeta repertoires that made up the dataset. The repertoires were released in a freely available public database intended as a resource for research on the immune response to SARS-CoV-2. The samples were drawn from two sources: the first 160 participants of the ongoing ImmuneRACE study, and 950 to 1,500 subjects contributed by 6 global collaborators. The sample metadata nearly always contained a de-identified subject ID, COVID-19 status, age in years and sex. Where available, HLA class I and class II types were obtained from metadata supplied by the sample provider rather than from assay-based typing.

Via the germline V gene (reference sequence), CDR1 is LNHDA and CDR2 SQIVND. From the cysteine up to the phenylalanine, the CDR3 has a length of 12 residues. The entry retains the CDR3 DNA only, 36 bases that are in frame from base 1. The trim is 7 bases for V and 5 bases for J, with a gap of 11 bases between the germline ends. A second Seattle source provided samples from volunteer blood donors who had recovered from COVID-19. Each collaborating institution followed its own protocols to collect whole blood in K2EDTA tubes. For TCRbeta analysis, collaborator samples were shipped as frozen whole blood, as isolated PBMCs, or as DNA extracted from either sample type. Overall study outcomes, separate from this receptor: The amount of clinical and demographic metadata varied by source and participant and was provided uncurated.

In this chain, TRBV19 is recombined with TRBJ1-1; the D region possibly corresponds to TRBD1 (6 bases align). Sequencing was performed on peripheral blood. The sequence was obtained from a woman aged 25 to 39 who had recovered from COVID-19. The CDR3 has the sequence CASMQGTTEAFF. The DNA is TGTGCCAGTATGCAGGGGACGACTGAAGCTTTCTTT. Outside the CDR3, residues come from the reference TRBV19 and TRBJ1-1 proteins, so the full variable domain is: DGGITQSPKYLFRKEGQNVTLSCEQNLNHDAMYWYRQDPGQGLRLIYYSQIVNDFQKGDIAEGYSVSREKKESFPLTVTSAQKNPTAFYLCASMQGTTEAFFGQGTRLTVV.